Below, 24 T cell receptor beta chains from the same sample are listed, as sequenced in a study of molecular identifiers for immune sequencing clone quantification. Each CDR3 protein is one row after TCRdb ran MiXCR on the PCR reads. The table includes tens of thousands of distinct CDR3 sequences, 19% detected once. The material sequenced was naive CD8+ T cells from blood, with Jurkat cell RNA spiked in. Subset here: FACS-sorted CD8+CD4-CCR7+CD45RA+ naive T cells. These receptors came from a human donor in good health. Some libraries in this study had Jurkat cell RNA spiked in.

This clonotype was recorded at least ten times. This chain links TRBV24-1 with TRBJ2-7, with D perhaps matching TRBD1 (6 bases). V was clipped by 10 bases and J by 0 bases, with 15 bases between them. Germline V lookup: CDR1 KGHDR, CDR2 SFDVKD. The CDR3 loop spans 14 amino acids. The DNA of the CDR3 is TGTGCCACATCAAACCGGGACAACTCCTACGAGCAGTACTTC. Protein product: CATSNRDNSYEQYF.

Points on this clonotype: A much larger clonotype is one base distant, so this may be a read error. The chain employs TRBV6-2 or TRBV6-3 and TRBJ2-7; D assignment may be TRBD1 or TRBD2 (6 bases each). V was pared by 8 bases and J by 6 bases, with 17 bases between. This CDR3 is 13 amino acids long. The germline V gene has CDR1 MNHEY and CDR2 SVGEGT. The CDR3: CASGGTIPSEQYF. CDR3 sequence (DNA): TGTGCCAGCGGCGGGACAATCCCCAGCGAGCAGTACTTC.

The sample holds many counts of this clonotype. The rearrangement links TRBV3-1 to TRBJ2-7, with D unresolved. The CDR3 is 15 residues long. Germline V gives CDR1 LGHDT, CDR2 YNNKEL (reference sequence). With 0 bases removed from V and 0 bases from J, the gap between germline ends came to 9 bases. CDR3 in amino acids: CASSQDRWSSYEQYF. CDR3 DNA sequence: TGTGCCAGCAGCCAAGACAGGTGGAGCTCCTACGAGCAGTACTTC.

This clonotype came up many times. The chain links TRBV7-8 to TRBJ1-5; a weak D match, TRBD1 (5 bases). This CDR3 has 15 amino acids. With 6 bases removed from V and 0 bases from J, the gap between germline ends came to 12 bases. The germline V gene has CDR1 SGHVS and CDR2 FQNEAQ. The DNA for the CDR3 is TGTGCCAGCAGTTTTGACAGCTATAGCAATCAGCCCCAGCATTTT. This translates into CASSFDSYSNQPQHF.

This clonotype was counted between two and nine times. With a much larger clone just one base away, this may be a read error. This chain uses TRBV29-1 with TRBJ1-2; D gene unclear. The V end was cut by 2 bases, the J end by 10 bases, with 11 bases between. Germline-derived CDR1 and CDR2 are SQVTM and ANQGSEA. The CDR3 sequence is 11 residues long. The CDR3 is CSVESSGTYTF. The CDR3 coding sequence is TGCAGCGTTGAATCTTCCGGTACCTACACCTTC.

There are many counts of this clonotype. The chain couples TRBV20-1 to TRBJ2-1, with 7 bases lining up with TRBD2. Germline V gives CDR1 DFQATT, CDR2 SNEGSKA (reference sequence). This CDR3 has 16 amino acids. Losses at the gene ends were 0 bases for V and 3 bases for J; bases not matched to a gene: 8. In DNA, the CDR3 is TGCAGTGCTAGAGATAAGTCTAGCGGCGACTACAATGAGCAGTTCTTC. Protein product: CSARDKSSGDYNEQFF.

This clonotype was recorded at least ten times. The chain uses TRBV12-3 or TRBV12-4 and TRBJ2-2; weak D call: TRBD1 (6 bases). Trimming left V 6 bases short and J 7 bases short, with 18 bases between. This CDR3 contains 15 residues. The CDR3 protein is CASSSSGTRDGELFF. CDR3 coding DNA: TGTGCCAGCAGCTCGTCCGGGACACGGGACGGGGAGCTGTTTTTT.

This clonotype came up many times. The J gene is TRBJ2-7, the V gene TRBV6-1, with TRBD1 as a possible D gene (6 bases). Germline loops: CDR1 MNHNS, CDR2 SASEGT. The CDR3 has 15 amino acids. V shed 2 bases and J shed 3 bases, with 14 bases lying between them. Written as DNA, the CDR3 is TGTGCCAGCAGTGAAAAACAGGGTAGGGTCTACGAGCAGTACTTC. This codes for CASSEKQGRVYEQYF.

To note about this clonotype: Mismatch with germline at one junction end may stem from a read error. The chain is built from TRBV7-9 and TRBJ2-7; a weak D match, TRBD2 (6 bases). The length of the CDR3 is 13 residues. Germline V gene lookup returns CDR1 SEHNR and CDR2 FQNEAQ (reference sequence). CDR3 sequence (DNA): TGTACCAGCAGCCTAGCGCAGGCTTACGAGCAGTACTTC. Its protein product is CTSSLAQAYEQYF.

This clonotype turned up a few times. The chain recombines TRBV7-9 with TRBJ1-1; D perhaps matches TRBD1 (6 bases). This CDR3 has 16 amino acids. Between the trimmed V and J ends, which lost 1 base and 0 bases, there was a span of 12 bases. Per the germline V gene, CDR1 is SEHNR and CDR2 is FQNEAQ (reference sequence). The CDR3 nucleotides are TGTGCCAGCAGCTTAGGGGCAGGGGCTTTGAACACTGAAGCTTTCTTT. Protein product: CASSLGAGALNTEAFF.

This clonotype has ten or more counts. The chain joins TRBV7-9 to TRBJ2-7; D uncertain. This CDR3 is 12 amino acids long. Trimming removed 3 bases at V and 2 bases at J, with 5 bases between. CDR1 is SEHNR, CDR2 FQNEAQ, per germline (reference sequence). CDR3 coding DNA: TGTGCCAGCAGCTTGGCACCCTACGAGCAGTACTTC. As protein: CASSLAPYEQYF.

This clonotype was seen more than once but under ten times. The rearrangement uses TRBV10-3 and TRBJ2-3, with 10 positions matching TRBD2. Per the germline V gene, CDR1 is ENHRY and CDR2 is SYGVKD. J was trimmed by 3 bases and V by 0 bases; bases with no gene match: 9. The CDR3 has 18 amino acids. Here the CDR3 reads CAISESGLAGVWTDTQYF. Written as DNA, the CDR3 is TGTGCCATCAGTGAGTCAGGGCTAGCGGGGGTTTGGACAGATACGCAGTATTTT.

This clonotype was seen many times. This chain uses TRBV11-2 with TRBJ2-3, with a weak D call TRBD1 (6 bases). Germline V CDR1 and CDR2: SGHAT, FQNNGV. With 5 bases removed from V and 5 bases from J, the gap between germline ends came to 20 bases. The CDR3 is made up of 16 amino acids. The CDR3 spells CASSGEYGQLIDTQYF. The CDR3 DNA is TGTGCCAGCAGCGGGGAATATGGACAGTTGATAGATACGCAGTATTTT.

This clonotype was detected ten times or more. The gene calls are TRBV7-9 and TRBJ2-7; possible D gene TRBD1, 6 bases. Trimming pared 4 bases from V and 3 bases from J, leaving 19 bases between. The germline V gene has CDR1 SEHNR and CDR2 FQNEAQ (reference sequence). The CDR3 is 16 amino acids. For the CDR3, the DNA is TGTGCCAGCAGCTCGACATATGGGACACATTTCTACGAGCAGTACTTC. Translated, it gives CASSSTYGTHFYEQYF.

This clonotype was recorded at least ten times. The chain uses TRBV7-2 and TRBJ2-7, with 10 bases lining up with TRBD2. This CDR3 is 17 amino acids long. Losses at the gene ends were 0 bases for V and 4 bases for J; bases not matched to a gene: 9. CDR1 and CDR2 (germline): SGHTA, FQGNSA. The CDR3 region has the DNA TGTGCCAGCAGCTTAGCCCGACTGAGCGGGGGGGGGTACGAGCAGTACTTC. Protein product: CASSLARLSGGGYEQYF.

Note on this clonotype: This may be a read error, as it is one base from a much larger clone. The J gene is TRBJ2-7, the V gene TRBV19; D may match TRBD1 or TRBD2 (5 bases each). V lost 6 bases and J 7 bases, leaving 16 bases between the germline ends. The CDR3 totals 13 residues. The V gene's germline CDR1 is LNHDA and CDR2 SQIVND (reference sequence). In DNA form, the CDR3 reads TGTGCCAGTAGCGGGTGGGGACCGGGAGAGCAGTACTTC. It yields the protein CASSGWGPGEQYF.

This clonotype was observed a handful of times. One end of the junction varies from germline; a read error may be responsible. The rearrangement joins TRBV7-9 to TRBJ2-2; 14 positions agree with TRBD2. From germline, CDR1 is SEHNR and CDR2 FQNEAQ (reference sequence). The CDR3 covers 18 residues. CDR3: CASRPTRRLAGGTGELSF. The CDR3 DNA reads TGTGCCAGCAGACCAACCCGGAGACTAGCGGGAGGGACCGGGGAGCTGTCTTTT.

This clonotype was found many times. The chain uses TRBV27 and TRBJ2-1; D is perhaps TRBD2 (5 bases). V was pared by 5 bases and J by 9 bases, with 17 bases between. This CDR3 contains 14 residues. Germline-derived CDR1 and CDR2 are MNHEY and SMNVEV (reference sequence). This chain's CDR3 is CASSPGVAISEQFF. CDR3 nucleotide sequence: TGTGCCAGCAGTCCCGGGGTAGCGATATCTGAGCAGTTCTTC.

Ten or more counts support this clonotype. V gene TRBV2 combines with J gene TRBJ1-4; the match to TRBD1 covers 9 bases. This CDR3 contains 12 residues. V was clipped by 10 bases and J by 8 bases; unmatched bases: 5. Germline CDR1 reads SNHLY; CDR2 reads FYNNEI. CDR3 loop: CATGTGNEKLFF. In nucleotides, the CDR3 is TGTGCCACCGGGACAGGGAACGAAAAACTGTTTTTT. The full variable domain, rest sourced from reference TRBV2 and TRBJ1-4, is EPEVTQTPSHQVTQMGQEVILRCVPISNHLYFYWYRQILGQKVEFLVSFYNNEISEKSEIFDDQFSVERPDGSNFTLKIRSTKLEDSAMYFCATGTGNEKLFFGSGTQLSVL.

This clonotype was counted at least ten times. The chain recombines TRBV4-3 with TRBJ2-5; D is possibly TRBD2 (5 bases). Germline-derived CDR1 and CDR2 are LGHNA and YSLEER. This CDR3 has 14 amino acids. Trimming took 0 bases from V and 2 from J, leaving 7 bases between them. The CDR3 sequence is CASSQEADQETQYF. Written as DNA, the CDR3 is TGCGCCAGCAGCCAAGAAGCGGATCAAGAGACCCAGTACTTC.

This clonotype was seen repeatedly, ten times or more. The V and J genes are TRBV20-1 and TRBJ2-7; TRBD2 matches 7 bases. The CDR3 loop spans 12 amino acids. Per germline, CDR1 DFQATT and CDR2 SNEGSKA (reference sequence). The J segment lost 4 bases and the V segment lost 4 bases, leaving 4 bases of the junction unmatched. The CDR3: CSATLGGYEQYF. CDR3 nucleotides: TGCAGTGCTACCCTCGGGGGGTACGAGCAGTACTTC.

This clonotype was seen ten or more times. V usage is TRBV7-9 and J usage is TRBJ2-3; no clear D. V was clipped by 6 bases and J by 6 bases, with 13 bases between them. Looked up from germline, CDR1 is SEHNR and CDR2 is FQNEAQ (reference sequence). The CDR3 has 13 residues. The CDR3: CASRTTLWDTQYF. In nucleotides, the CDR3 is TGTGCCAGCAGGACAACCCTCTGGGATACGCAGTATTTT.

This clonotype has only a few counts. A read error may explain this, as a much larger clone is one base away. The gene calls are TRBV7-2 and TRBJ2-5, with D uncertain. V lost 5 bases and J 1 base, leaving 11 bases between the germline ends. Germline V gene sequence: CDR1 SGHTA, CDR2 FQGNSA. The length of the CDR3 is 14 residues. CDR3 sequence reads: CASSLTSRQETQYF. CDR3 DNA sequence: TGTGCCAGCAGCCTTACCTCGCGCCAAGAGACCCAGTACTTC.

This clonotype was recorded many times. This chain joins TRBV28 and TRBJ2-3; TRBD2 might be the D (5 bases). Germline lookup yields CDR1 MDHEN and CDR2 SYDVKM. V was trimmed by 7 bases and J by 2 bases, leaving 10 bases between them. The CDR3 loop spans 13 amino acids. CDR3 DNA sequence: TGTGCCAGCACCTCGGACTTCACAGATACGCAGTATTTT. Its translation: CASTSDFTDTQYF.